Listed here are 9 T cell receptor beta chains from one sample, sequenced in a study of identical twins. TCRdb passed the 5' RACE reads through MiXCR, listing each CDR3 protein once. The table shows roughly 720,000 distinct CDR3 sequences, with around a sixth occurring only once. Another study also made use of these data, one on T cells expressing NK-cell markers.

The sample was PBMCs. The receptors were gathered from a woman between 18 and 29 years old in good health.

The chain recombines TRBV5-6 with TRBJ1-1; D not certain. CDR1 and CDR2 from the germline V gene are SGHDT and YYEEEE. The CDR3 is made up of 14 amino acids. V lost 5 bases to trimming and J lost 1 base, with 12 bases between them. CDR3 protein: CASSRGLGNTEAFF. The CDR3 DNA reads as TGTGCCAGCAGTAGAGGCCTGGGGAACACTGAAGCTTTCTTT.

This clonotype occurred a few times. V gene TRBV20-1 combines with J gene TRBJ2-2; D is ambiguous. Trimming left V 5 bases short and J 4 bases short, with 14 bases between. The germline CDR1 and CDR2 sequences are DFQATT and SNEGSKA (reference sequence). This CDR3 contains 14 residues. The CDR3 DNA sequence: TGCAGTGCTCTACCTCCGGTAGGCACCGGGGAGCTGTTTTTT. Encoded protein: CSALPPVGTGELFF.

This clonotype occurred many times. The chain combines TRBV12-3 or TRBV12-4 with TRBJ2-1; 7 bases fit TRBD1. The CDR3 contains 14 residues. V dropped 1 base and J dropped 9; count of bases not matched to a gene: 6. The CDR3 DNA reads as TGTGCCAGCAGTTTAGAGGCAGGGGGTTTTGAGCAGTTCTTC. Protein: CASSLEAGGFEQFF.

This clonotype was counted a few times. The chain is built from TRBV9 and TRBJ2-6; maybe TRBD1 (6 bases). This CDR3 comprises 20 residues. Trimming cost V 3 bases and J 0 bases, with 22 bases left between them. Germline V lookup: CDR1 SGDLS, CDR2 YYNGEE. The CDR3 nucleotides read TGTGCCAGCAGCGCCCCCCGACAGGCTTGGGTGAGCTCTGGGGCCAACGTCCTGACTTTC. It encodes CASSAPRQAWVSSGANVLTF.

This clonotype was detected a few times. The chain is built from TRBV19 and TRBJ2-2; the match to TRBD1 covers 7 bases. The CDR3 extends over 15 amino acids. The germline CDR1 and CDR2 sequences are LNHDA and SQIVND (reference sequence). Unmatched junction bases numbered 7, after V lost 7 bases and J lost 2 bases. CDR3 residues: CASKLGTANTGELFF. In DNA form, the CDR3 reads TGTGCCAGTAAATTAGGGACAGCCAACACCGGGGAGCTGTTTTTT.

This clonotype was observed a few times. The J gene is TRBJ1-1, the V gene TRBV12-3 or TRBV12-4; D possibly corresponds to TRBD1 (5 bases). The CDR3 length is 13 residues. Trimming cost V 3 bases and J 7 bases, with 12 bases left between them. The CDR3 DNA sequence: TGTGCCAGCAGTTTTCAACGGGACTATGAAGCTTTCTTT. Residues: CASSFQRDYEAFF.

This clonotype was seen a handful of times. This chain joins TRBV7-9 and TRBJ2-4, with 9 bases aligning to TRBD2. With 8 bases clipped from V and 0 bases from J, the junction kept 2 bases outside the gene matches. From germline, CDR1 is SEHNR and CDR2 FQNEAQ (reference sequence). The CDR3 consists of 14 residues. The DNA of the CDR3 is TGTGCCAGCGGACTAGCGATAGCCAAAAACATTCAGTACTTC. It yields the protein CASGLAIAKNIQYF.

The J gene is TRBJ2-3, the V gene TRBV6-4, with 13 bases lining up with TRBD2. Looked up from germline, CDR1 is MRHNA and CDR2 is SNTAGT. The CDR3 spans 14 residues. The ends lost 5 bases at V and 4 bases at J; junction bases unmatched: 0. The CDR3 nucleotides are TGTGCCAGCAGTACTAGCGGGGGGGCAGATACGCAGTATTTT. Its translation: CASSTSGGADTQYF.

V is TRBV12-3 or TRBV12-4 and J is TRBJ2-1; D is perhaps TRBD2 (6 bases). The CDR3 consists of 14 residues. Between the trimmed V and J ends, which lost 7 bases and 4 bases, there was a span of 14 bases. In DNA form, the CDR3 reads TGTGCCAGCACGGACCGGGGGTATTACAATGAGCAGTTCTTC. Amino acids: CASTDRGYYNEQFF.